This T cell receptor (beta chain) came from a study of CD8+CD57+ T cells in acquired aplastic anemia. Study outcomes and limitations: With respect to CD8+ Simpson's diversity, patients and controls did not differ significantly. The study identified roughly 29 CD8+ CDR3 sequences shared by patients and controls.

Concerning this clonotype: Its target is unknown.

Sequencing was done on patients that had shown CD8+CD57+ cell expansion by flow cytometry. There were no patients without severe acquired aplastic anemia. The length of the CDR3 is 19 residues. CDR1 and CDR2 (germline): SNHLY, FYNNEI. V gave up 8 bases and J gave up 1 base; unmatched junction bases: 18. The TCR beta profiling, which covered VDJ combination and CDR3 sequence, was carried out using genomic DNA as the template. One entry per CDR3 protein results from TCRdb running MiXCR on the reads. The sample has some 170,000 distinct CDR3 sequences; around 50% are singletons. Sequencing used sorted CD4+, CD8+, or CD8+CD57+ T cells (not recorded which) from PBMCs. The rearrangement joins TRBV2 to TRBJ1-1, with TRBD1 matching 11 bases. The TCR was taken from a human donor with aplastic anemia. CDR3 sequence: CASSPILGTGGDRNTEAFF. The CDR3 region has the DNA TGTGCCAGCTCACCGATACTCGGGACAGGGGGAGATCGGAACACTGAAGCTTTCTTT.